The source of this T cell receptor beta chain is a study of cytomegalovirus exposure and HLA in healthy donors. Both 60 Vbeta primers and 13 Jbeta primers went into the PCR. Clones were sequenced by immunoSEQ multiplex PCR, and TCRdb holds only the in-frame ones, with some missing. The data show 85,000 to 100,000 clones, around 74% seen once. The V gene's germline CDR1 is SEHNR and CDR2 FQNEAQ (reference sequence). The CDR3 contains 15 residues. V dropped 5 bases and J dropped 8; count of bases not matched to a gene: 9. Sample: PBMCs. The sequence came from a man aged 50 to 59 in good health and CMV-seropositive. The chain employs TRBV7-9 and TRBJ1-6, with 7 bases aligning to TRBD1. CDR3 nucleotide sequence: TGTGCCAGCAGCAACAACAGGGGAGGCGATTCACCCCTCCACTTT. Its protein product is CASSNNRGGDSPLHF.